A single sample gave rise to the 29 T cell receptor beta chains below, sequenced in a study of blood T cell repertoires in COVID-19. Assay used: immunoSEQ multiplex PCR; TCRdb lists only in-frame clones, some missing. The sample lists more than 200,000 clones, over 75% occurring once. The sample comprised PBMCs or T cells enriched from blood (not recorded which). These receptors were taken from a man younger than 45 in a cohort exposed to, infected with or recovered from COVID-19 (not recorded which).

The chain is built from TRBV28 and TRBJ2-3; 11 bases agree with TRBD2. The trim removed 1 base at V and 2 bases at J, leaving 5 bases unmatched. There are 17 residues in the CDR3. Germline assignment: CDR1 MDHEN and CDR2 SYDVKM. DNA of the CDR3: TGTGCCAGCAGTTTATCGGCTAGCGGGAGGACCACAGATACGCAGTATTTT. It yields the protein CASSLSASGRTTDTQYF.

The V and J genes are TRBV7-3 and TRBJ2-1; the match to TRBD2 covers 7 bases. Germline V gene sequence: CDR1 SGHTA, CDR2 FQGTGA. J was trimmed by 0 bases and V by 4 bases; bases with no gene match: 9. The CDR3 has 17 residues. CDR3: CASSSVREARSYNEQFF. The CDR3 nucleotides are TGTGCCAGCAGCTCCGTCCGGGAGGCGCGCTCCTACAATGAGCAGTTCTTC.

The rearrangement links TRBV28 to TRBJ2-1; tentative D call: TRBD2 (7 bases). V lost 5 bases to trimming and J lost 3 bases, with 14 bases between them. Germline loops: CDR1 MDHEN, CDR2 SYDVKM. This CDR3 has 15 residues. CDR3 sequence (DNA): TGTGCCAGCAGTGTGGGGGGGGCAAACTACAATGAGCAGTTCTTC. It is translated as CASSVGGANYNEQFF.

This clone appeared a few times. The CDR3 sequence: CASSSGSGQGRSEAFF. DNA for the CDR3: TGTGCCAGTAGTAGTGGGTCGGGACAGGGGCGGAGTGAAGCTTTCTTT. The chain has TRBV19 and TRBJ1-1, with TRBD1 matching 10 bases. The CDR3 length is 16 residues. The V gene's germline CDR1 is LNHDA and CDR2 SQIVND (reference sequence). V shed 4 bases, J shed 7 bases, and the junction held 12 bases outside the gene matches.

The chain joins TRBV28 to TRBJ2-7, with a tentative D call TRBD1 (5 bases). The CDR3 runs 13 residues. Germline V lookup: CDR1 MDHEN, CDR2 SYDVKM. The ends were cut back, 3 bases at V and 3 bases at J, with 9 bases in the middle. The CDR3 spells CASSLPTGYEQYF. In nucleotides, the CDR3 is TGTGCCAGCAGTTTGCCTACAGGCTACGAGCAGTACTTC.

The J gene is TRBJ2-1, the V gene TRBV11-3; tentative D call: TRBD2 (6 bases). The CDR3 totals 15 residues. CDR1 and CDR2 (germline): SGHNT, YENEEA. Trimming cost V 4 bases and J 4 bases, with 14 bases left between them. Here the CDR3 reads CASSSASEVYNEQFF. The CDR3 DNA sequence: TGTGCCAGCAGCTCCGCTAGCGAGGTTTACAATGAGCAGTTCTTC.

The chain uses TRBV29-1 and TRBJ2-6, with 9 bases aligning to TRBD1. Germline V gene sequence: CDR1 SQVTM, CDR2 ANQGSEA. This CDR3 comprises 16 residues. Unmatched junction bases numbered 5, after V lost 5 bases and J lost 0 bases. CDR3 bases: TGCAGCGTTAGGGGACAGGGAAACTCTGGGGCCAACGTCCTGACTTTC. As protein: CSVRGQGNSGANVLTF.

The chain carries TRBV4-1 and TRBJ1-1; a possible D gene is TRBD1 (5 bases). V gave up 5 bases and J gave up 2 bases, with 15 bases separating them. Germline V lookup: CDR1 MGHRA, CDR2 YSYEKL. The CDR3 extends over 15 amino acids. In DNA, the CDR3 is TGCGCCAGCAGCTCACCGCTCGGGGGTAACACTGAAGCTTTCTTT. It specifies CASSSPLGGNTEAFF.

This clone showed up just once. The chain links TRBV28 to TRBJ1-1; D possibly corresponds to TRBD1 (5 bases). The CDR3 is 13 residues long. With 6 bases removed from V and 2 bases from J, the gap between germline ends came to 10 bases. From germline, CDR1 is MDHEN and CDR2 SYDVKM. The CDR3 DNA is TGTGCCAGCAGAAACCAGGGAAACACTGAAGCTTTCTTT. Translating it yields CASRNQGNTEAFF.

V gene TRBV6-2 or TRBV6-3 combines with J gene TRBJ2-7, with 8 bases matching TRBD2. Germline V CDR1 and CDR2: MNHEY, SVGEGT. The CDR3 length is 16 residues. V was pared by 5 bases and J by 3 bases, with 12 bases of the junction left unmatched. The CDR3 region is CASSRLREALDYEQYF. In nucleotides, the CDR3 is TGTGCCAGCAGTAGGTTGCGGGAGGCCCTCGACTACGAGCAGTACTTC.

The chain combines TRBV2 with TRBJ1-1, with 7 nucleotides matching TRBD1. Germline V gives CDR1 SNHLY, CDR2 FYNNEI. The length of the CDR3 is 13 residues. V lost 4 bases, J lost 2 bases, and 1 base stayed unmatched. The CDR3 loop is CASSGDSNTEAFF. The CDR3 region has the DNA TGTGCCAGCAGTGGGGACAGCAACACTGAAGCTTTCTTT. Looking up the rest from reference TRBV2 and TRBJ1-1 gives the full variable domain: EPEVTQTPSHQVTQMGQEVILRCVPISNHLYFYWYRQILGQKVEFLVSFYNNEISEKSEIFDDQFSVERPDGSNFTLKIRSTKLEDSAMYFCASSGDSNTEAFFGQGTRLTVV.

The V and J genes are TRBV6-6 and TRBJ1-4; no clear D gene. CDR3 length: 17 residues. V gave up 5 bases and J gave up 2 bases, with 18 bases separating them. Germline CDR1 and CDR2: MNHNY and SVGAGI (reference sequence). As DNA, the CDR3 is TGTGCCAGCAGTCGACACCAGGTAGATCGGACTAATGAAAAACTGTTTTTT. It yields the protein CASSRHQVDRTNEKLFF.

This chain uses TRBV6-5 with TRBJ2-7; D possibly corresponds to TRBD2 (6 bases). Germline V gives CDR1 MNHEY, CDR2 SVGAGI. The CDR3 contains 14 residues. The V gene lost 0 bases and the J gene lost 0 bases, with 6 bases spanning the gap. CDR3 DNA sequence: TGTGCCAGCAGTTACTCCGGGAGCTCCTACGAGCAGTACTTC. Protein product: CASSYSGSSYEQYF.

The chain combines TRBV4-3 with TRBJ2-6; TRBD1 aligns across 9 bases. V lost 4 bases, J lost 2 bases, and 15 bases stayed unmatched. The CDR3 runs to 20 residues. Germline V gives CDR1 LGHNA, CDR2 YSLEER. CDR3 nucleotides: TGCGCCAGCAGCCTCGCCCCCACAGGGGGCTTACAGGCTGGGGCCAACGTCCTGACTTTC. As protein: CASSLAPTGGLQAGANVLTF.

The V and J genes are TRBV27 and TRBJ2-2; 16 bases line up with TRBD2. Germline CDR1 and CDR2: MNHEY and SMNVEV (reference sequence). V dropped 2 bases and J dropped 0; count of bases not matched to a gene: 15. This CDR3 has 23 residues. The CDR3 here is CASSLRSWWGTSGRAANTGELFF. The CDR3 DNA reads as TGTGCCAGCAGTTTACGTAGTTGGTGGGGGACTAGCGGGAGGGCCGCGAACACCGGGGAGCTGTTTTTT.

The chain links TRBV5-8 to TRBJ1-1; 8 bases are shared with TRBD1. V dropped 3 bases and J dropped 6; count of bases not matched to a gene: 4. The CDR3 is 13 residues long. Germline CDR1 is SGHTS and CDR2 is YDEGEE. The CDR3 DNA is TGTGCCAGCAGCTACAGGGGGTTGTCTGAAGCTTTCTTT. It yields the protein CASSYRGLSEAFF.

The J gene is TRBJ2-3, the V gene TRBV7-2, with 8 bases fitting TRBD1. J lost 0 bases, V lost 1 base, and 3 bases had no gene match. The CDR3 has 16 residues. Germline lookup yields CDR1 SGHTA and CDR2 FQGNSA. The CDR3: CASSLGTGLSTDTQYF. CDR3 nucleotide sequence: TGTGCCAGCAGCTTAGGGACAGGGCTCAGCACAGATACGCAGTATTTT.

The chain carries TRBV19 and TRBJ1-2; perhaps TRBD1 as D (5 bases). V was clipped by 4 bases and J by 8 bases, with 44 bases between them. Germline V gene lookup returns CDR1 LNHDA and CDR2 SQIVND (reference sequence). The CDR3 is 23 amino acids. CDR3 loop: CASSTDFLLPGQGQLGRGAGYTF. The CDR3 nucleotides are TGTGCCAGTAGTACGGACTTCCTCTTACCGGGTCAAGGACAACTAGGGAGGGGCGCAGGCTACACCTTC.

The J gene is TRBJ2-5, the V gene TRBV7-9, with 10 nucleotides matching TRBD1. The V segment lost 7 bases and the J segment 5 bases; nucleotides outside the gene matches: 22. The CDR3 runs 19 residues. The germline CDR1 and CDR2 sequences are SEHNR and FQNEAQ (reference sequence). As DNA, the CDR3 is TGTGCCAGCACCGTTTTGCGGTCCGAACGACAGGGGGCTGTGGAGACCCAGTACTTC. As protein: CASTVLRSERQGAVETQYF.

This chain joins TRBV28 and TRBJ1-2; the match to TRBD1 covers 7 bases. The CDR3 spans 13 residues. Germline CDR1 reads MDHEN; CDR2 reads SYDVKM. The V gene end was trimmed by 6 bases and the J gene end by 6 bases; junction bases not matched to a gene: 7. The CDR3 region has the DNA TGTGCCAGCAGACATGACAGGGTTGATGGCTACACCTTC. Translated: CASRHDRVDGYTF.

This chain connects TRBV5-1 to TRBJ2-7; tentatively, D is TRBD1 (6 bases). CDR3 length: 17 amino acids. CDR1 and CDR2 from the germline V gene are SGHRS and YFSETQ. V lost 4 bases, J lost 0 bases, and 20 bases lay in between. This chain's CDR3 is CASSPLTRQDYSYEQYF. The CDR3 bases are TGCGCCAGCAGCCCCTTGACCCGACAGGATTACTCCTACGAGCAGTACTTC.

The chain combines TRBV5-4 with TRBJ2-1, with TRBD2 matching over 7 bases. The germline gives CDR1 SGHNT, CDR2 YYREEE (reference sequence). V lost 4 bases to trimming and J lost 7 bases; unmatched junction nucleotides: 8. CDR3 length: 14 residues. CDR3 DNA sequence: TGTGCCAGCAGCCACACGGGGGGAGCGAATGAGCAGTTCTTC. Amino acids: CASSHTGGANEQFF.

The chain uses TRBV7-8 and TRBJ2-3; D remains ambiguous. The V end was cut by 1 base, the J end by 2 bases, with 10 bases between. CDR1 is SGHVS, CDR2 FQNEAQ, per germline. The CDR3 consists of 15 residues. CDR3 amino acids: CASSLGGGLTDTQYF. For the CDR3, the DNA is TGTGCCAGCAGCTTAGGCGGCGGCCTCACAGATACGCAGTATTTT.

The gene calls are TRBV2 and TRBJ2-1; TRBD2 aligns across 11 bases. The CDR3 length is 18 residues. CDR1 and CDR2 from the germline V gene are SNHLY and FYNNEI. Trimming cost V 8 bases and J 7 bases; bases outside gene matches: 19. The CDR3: CASSIRGFGLAGSNEQFF. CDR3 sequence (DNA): TGTGCCAGCTCCATCAGGGGATTCGGACTAGCGGGTTCAAATGAGCAGTTCTTC.

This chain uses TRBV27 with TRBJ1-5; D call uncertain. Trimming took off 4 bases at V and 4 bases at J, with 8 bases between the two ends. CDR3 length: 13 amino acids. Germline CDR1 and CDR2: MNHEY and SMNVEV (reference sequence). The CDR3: CASSSGYNQPQHF. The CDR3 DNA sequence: TGTGCCAGCAGTTCCGGGTATAATCAGCCCCAGCATTTT.

The CDR3 spells CASSTALTTANTGELFF. CDR3 nucleotide sequence: TGTGCCAGCAGTACAGCCCTTACGACGGCGAACACCGGGGAGCTGTTTTTT. V gene TRBV27 combines with J gene TRBJ2-2; D gene uncertain. The CDR3 is 17 residues long. V gave up 5 bases and J gave up 0 bases, with 16 bases separating them. CDR1 and CDR2 (germline): MNHEY, SMNVEV (reference sequence).

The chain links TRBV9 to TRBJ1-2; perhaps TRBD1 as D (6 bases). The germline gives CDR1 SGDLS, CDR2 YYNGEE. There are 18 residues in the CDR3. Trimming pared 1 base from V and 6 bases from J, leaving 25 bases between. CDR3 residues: CASSVSGAVPGGANGYTF. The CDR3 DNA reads TGTGCCAGCAGCGTAAGCGGTGCCGTTCCGGGGGGGGCGAATGGCTACACCTTC.

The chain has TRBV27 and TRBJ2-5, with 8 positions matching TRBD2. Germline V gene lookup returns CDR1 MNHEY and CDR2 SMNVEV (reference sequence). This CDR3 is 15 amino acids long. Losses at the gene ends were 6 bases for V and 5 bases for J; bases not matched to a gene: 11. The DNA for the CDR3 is TGTGCCAGCAGAACGGAGCGGGAGATCGGGGAGACCCAGTACTTC. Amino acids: CASRTEREIGETQYF.

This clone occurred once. CDR3 protein: CASSDSRRDPTDTQYF. The CDR3 DNA follows: TGTGCCAGCAGTGACTCTAGGAGGGATCCCACAGATACGCAGTATTTT. This chain connects TRBV6-4 to TRBJ2-3; D may be TRBD2 (6 bases). Germline CDR1 is MRHNA and CDR2 is SNTAGT. The V and J ends lost 0 bases and 2 bases respectively, with 12 bases between them. The CDR3 covers 16 residues.